The source of this T cell receptor (beta chain) is a study of T cell clones after liver transplantation. General observations from the study: The donor-reactive repertoire was only partly measurable in a couple of subjects, lacking donor cells.

Measured with immunoSEQ multiplex PCR; TCRdb has only the in-frame clones, and not every one. The data hold fewer than 45,000 clones, with more than 70% observed a single time. Concerning this clone: Its antigen is not identified.

Germline loops: CDR1 SEHNR, CDR2 FQNEAQ (reference sequence). The CDR3 runs to 15 residues. Trimming took 1 base from V and 6 from J; bases not matched to a gene: 6. The chain joins TRBV7-9 to TRBJ1-2, with 9 bases identical to TRBD1. This clonotype was sampled from a human patient who received a liver transplant. The graft donor may account for some of the T cells. This sample comprised CD4+ T cells from blood, obtained 24 months after liver transplant. The DNA for the CDR3 is TGTGCCAGCAGCTTAGTCACAGGGGGCATGAATGGCTACACCTTC. As protein: CASSLVTGGMNGYTF.